Below, 5 T cell receptor beta chains from the same sample are listed, as sequenced in a study of T cells in women clearing cervical HPV infection. Profiled with immunoSEQ multiplex PCR; TCRdb holds only in-frame clones, not every one. This sample's table reports about 37,000 clones. The sample consisted of blood buffy coat. The source of these receptors is a woman between 18 and 75 years old with a cervical HPV16 infection that either progressed to CIN3+ or cleared (not recorded which).

A word on this clone: The read ends 3 residues shy of where the CDR3 ends; the end is completed using the germline J gene. The chain uses TRBV4-1 and TRBJ2-4; perhaps TRBD1 as D (5 bases). Germline lookup yields CDR1 MGHRA and CDR2 YSYEKL. The CDR3 covers 13 residues. The part of the CDR3 DNA that was read is TGCGCCAGCAGCCAAGATAGTGAAGGGGTT. Protein sequence: CASSQDSEGV. The whole CDR3 reads CASSQDSEGVQYF.

Of note for this clone: The read stops 3 residues short of the end of the CDR3; the missing end is completed from the germline J gene. The chain couples TRBV13 to TRBJ2-3; the match to TRBD2 covers 7 bases. CDR1 is PRHDT, CDR2 FYEKMQ, per germline (reference sequence). The CDR3 sequence is 15 residues long. V lost 6 bases, J lost 1 base, and 7 bases stayed unmatched. The CDR3 DNA, read in part, is TGTGCCAGCAGTCTCCGACTAGCCCGCACAGATACG. Its translation: CASSLRLARTDT. The whole CDR3 region reads CASSLRLARTDTQYF.

As for this clone: The read is 3 residues too short to cover the CDR3 end, so that end is filled in from the germline J gene. The chain links TRBV30 to TRBJ2-4, with D hard to call. The CDR3 sequence is 10 residues long. Germline CDR1 is GTSNPN and CDR2 is SVGIG (reference sequence). This chain's CDR3 is CAWYRYGQYF. The CDR3 DNA, read in part, is TGTGCCTGGTATCGCTATGGT.

About this clone itself: The read stops 3 residues short of the end of the CDR3; the missing end is completed from the germline J gene. V gene TRBV5-1 combines with J gene TRBJ2-1; TRBD1 might be the D (6 bases). Per germline, CDR1 SGHRS and CDR2 YFSETQ. Trimming cost V 5 bases and J 5 bases, with 11 bases left between them. The CDR3 is 13 amino acids. CDR3 bases read: TGCGCCAGCAGGCAGGGGACGAACAATGAG. This sequence encodes CASRQGTNNE. The whole CDR3 protein reads CASRQGTNNEQFF. The whole variable domain, remainder taken from reference TRBV5-1 and TRBJ2-1, is KAGVTQTPRYLIKTRGQQVTLSCSPISGHRSVSWYQQTPGQGLQFLFEYFSETQRNKGNFPGRFSGRQFSNSRSEMNVSTLELGDSALYLCASRQGTNNEQFFGPGTRLTVL.

A note on this clone: The read stops 3 residues short of the end of the CDR3; the missing end is completed from the germline J gene. The same CDR3 also results from other DNA sequences found in this sample. The chain recombines TRBV10-1 with TRBJ1-2, with D uncertain. The germline CDR1 and CDR2 sequences are WNHNN and SYGVQD (reference sequence). This CDR3 contains 14 residues. Between the trimmed V and J ends, which lost 0 bases and 5 bases, there was a span of 10 bases. CDR3 protein: CASSESPGIYGYTF. The covered CDR3 bases are TGCGCCAGCAGTGAGTCCCCAGGTATTTATGGC.